Listed below are T cell receptor beta chains from one sample, sequenced in a study of blood T cell repertoires in COVID-19. Using immunoSEQ multiplex PCR, the repertoire was profiled, and TCRdb retains in-frame clones only, with some absent. Here the sample spans about 230,000 clones, around 78% being singletons. The sequenced material came from peripheral blood. These receptors were collected from a woman in her 70s with active or convalescent COVID-19. CDR3s leave out the opening cysteine and the closing phenylalanine or tryptophan. Fields, in order: J gene, D gene, V gene, CDR3 protein. The D gene is left open where the match is weak.

>TRBJ2-3|TRBD2|TRBV29-1
SAPGLAVDTQY
>TRBJ2-7|TRBD1|TRBV5-4
ASSLGGGQGAHEQY
>TRBJ1-1|NA|TRBV27
ASSVGRANTEAF
>TRBJ2-2|NA|TRBV6-5
ASLADTGELF
>TRBJ1-5|NA|TRBV3-1/TRBV3-2
ASSRTGNQPQH
>TRBJ2-2|NA|TRBV4-2
ASSSPGVTGELF
>TRBJ2-2|TRBD2|TRBV19
ASTPPSGRGSTGELF
>TRBJ2-7|TRBD1|TRBV7-3
ASSLPGGKQY
>TRBJ2-2|NA|TRBV7-6
ASSFTRGAQGGELF
>TRBJ2-1|TRBD2|TRBV5-1
ASSALAGGSGNEQF
>TRBJ2-6|NA|TRBV28
ASSLWDFSGANVLT
>TRBJ1-1|TRBD1|TRBV19
ASSIGTGTAAF
>TRBJ1-3|NA|TRBV11-2
ASSLVGSSGNTIY
>TRBJ2-7|TRBD1|TRBV19
ASSIGTGRTYEQY
>TRBJ1-1|NA|TRBV13
ASSLQRGTEAF
>TRBJ1-6|NA|TRBV19
ASSTGDFSPLH
>TRBJ1-1|NA|TRBV14
ASSRPGTLNTEAF
>TRBJ2-5|NA|TRBV5-4
ASSTLTAGQETQY
>TRBJ2-7|NA|TRBV5-1
ASSLEPGISYEQY
>TRBJ2-7|NA|TRBV4-1
ASSTPRGTAEIKQY
>TRBJ1-5|NA|TRBV7-8
ASSLGYRTHSNQPQH
>TRBJ2-4|NA|TRBV3-1/TRBV3-2
ASSRSERSKNIQY
>TRBJ1-2|NA|TRBV3-1/TRBV3-2
ASSIRAGTHGYT
>TRBJ1-2|TRBD1|TRBV5-5
ASSLDRGGGGYT
>TRBJ2-2|TRBD1|TRBV27
ASSLSGQGVPGELF
>TRBJ1-2|NA|TRBV30
AWTSGGGYT
>TRBJ2-2|NA|TRBV2
ASSLNTGELF
>TRBJ1-1|NA|TRBV5-5
ASSLDRRNTEAF
>TRBJ2-2|NA|TRBV6-1
ASSEEGRAGELF
>TRBJ1-4|NA|TRBV30
AWSVGGASEKLF
>TRBJ1-6|NA|TRBV7-2
ASSLSTFSPLH
>TRBJ2-7|NA|TRBV2
ASSEESLAEEQY
>TRBJ2-1|TRBD2|TRBV10-1
ASSESASGSNEQF
>TRBJ1-2|TRBD1|TRBV6-5
ASSSADRAGYT
>TRBJ1-4|NA|TRBV11-1
ASSARGQQSNEKLF
>TRBJ2-7|NA|TRBV6-5
ASREGAKDEQY
>TRBJ1-1|NA|TRBV7-9
ASSPGNVELGNTEAF
>TRBJ2-7|TRBD1|TRBV5-1
ASSSTGTGQGEQY
>TRBJ2-2|NA|TRBV6-2/TRBV6-3
ASSYGRTLRGGELF
>TRBJ2-2|NA|TRBV19
ASTRVGGPTGELF
>TRBJ1-5|TRBD1|TRBV18
ASSPSGQGHQPQH
>TRBJ2-4|TRBD2|TRBV3-1/TRBV3-2
ASSQITSGSSKLVNIQY
>TRBJ1-1|NA|TRBV28
ASSSPGGWTEAF
>TRBJ1-1|NA|TRBV12-3/TRBV12-4
ASSLKNTEAF
>TRBJ2-5|TRBD1|TRBV25-1
ASTRDSQETQY